Presented here are 10 T cell receptor beta chains from one specimen sequenced in a study of cytomegalovirus exposure and HLA in healthy donors (dated by TCRdb to about 2017). Library creation used the immunoSEQ multiplex PCR assay. A mixture of 60 forward primers for TCR Vbeta segments and 13 reverse primers for TCR Jbeta segments was used in the multiplex PCR. The table was pulled from immuneACCESS by TCRdb, which kept in-frame rearrangements only. Such tables lose some clones; where checked, under half of the loss comes from unresolved V genes, and the rest has no known cause. The table for this sample lists 80,000 to 100,000 clones; around 77% of them were counted only once. Around 7.5% of the sample goes to the ten largest clones. The sample comprised PBMCs. Every receptor here comes from a man aged 45-65 years in good health and CMV-seropositive.

In this sample, this clone turned up once. At the DNA level, this CDR3 is encoded by other sequences in the same sample as well. J is TRBJ1-1 and V is TRBV30; 10 bases are a match to TRBD1. J lost 1 base, V lost 4 bases, and 3 bases had no gene match. Germline V CDR1 and CDR2: GTSNPN, SVGIG (reference sequence). CDR3 length equals 14 residues. In DNA, the CDR3 is TGTGCCTGGAATAGACAGGGGGCGAACACTGAAGCTTTCTTT. Encoded protein: CAWNRQGANTEAFF.

The rearrangement joins TRBV19 to TRBJ2-1; D is possibly TRBD2 (6 bases). The germline V gene has CDR1 LNHDA and CDR2 SQIVND (reference sequence). The V end was cut by 11 bases, the J end by 0 bases, with 17 bases between. The CDR3 covers 15 residues. CDR3 in DNA: TGTGCCGCTGGCCCCCAGGGAGGCTCCTACAATGAGCAGTTCTTC. Its translation is CAAGPQGGSYNEQFF.

The chain has TRBV25-1 and TRBJ1-2; 8 nucleotides agree with TRBD1. J lost 7 bases, V lost 5 bases, and 6 bases had no gene match. Germline V lookup: CDR1 MGHDK, CDR2 SYGVNS. This CDR3 has 13 residues. The CDR3 spells CASSRTGSFGYTF. Written as DNA, the CDR3 is TGTGCCAGCAGTAGGACAGGGAGTTTTGGCTACACCTTC.

The chain employs TRBV7-2 and TRBJ2-3; D perhaps matches TRBD1 (5 bases). V dropped 6 bases and J dropped 0 bases, with 10 bases sitting between them. This CDR3 spans 14 amino acids. The germline V gene encodes CDR1 SGHTA and CDR2 FQGNSA. CDR3 residues: CASRGRTSTDTQYF. CDR3 nucleotides: TGTGCCAGCAGGGGGCGAACTAGCACAGATACGCAGTATTTT.

The chain is built from TRBV7-9 and TRBJ1-1, with D tentatively TRBD1 (6 bases). The V gene lost 2 bases and the J gene lost 1 base, with 8 bases spanning the gap. The CDR3 is 14 amino acids. Germline values: CDR1 SEHNR, CDR2 FQNEAQ (reference sequence). The CDR3 sequence: CASSLTGKNTEAFF. In DNA, the CDR3 is TGTGCCAGCAGCTTAACAGGGAAGAACACTGAAGCTTTCTTT.

The chain uses TRBV25-1 and TRBJ2-7; 8 bases agree with TRBD2. CDR1 and CDR2 (germline): MGHDK, SYGVNS. The CDR3 has 16 residues. Trimming took 5 bases from V and 0 from J; bases not matched to a gene: 9. Here the CDR3 DNA reads TGTGCCAGCAGTCCCAGCGGGGGCACTAGCTCCTACGAGCAGTACTTC. Its protein product is CASSPSGGTSSYEQYF.

This clone appeared a few times. V gene TRBV7-3 combines with J gene TRBJ2-1, with 14 bases lining up with TRBD2. Germline V gene sequence: CDR1 SGHTA, CDR2 FQGTGA. The CDR3 spans 15 residues. The junction had 2 bases not matched to a gene; V was cut back by 2 bases and J by 8 bases. CDR3 region: CASSLGTSGGYEQFF. CDR3 DNA sequence: TGTGCCAGCAGCTTAGGGACTAGCGGGGGATATGAGCAGTTCTTC.

The chain couples TRBV30 to TRBJ2-2; D is perhaps TRBD1 (6 bases). V was clipped by 3 bases and J by 6 bases, with 11 bases between them. The CDR3 is 13 residues long. Per the germline V gene, CDR1 is GTSNPN and CDR2 is SVGIG (reference sequence). CDR3 nucleotides: TGTGCCTGGAGGCTCGGGACACCCGGGGAGCTGTTTTTT. Protein sequence: CAWRLGTPGELFF. Full variable domain (outside the CDR3, taken from reference TRBV30 and TRBJ2-2): SQTIHQWPATLVQPVGSPLSLECTVEGTSNPNLYWYRQAAGRGLQLLFYSVGIGQISSEVPQNLSASRPQDRQFILSSKKLLLSDSGFYLCAWRLGTPGELFFGEGSRLTVL.

As concerns this clone: An end of the junction differs from the germline gene, which may be a read error. The rearrangement uses TRBV7-9 and TRBJ1-1, with a possible D match to TRBD1 (6 bases). This CDR3 is built from 15 residues. Germline loops: CDR1 SEHNR, CDR2 FQNEAQ (reference sequence). CDR3: CSSSLFTGLNTEAFF. The DNA for the CDR3 is TGTTCCAGCAGCTTATTCACAGGGCTGAACACTGAAGCTTTCTTT.

The chain is built from TRBV15 and TRBJ1-1; TRBD1 is a possible D gene (5 bases). V was clipped by 2 bases and J by 5 bases, with 12 bases between them. The CDR3 contains 14 residues. The germline V gene has CDR1 LNHNV and CDR2 YYDKDF (reference sequence). In nucleotides, the CDR3 is TGTGCCACCAGCAGATGGGGGGATGGTACTGAAGCTTTCTTT. Its protein is CATSRWGDGTEAFF.